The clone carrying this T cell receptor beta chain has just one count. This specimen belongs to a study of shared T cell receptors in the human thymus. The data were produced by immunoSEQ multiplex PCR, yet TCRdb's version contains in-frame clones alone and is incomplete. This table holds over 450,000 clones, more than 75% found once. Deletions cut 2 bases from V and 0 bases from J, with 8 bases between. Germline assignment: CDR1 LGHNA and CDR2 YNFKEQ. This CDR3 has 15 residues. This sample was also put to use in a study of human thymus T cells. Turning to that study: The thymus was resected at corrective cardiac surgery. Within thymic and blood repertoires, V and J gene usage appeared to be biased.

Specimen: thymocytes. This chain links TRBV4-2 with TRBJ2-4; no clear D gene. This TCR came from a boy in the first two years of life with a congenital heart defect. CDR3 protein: CASSQSSVAKNIQYF. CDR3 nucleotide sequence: TGTGCCAGCAGCCAAAGTAGTGTAGCCAAAAACATTCAGTACTTC.